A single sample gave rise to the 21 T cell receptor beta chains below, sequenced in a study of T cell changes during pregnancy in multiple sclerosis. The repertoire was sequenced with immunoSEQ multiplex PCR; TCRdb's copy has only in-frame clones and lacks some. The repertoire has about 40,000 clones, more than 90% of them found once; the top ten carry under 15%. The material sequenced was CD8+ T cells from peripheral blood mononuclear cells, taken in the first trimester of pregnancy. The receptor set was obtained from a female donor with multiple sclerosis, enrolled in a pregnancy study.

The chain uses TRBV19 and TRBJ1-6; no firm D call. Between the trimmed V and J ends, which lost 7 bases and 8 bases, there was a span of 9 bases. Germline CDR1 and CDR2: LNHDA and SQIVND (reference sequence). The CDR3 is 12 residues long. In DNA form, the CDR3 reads TGTGCCAGTACCCTCGGTGATTCACCCCTCCACTTT. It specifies CASTLGDSPLHF.

The CDR3 coding sequence is TGTGCCACCAGCGACGAGGAGGCTTACTATGGCTACACCTTC. Encoded protein: CATSDEEAYYGYTF. The genes are TRBV15 and TRBJ1-2, with unresolved D. Germline values: CDR1 LNHNV, CDR2 YYDKDF (reference sequence). This CDR3 comprises 14 residues. Trimming removed 5 bases at V and 3 bases at J, with 13 bases between.

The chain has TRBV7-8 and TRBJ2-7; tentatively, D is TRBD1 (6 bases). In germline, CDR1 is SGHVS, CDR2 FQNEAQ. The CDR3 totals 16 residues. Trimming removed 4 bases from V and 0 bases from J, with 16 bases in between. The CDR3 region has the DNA TGTGCCAGCAGCTCCAAGAGGGGGTATCACTCCTACGAGCAGTACTTC. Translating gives CASSSKRGYHSYEQYF.

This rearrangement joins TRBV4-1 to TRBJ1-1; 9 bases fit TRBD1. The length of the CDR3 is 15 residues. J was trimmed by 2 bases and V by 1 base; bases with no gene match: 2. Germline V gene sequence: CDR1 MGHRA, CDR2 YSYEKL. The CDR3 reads CASSQGDRANTEAFF. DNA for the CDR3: TGCGCCAGCAGCCAAGGGGACAGGGCTAACACTGAAGCTTTCTTT.

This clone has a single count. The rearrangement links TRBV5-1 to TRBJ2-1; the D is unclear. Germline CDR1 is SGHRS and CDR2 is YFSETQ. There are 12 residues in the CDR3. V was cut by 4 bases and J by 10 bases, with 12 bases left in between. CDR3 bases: TGCGCCAGCAGCCCAGGTCCCTTGGAGCAGTTCTTC. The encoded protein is CASSPGPLEQFF.

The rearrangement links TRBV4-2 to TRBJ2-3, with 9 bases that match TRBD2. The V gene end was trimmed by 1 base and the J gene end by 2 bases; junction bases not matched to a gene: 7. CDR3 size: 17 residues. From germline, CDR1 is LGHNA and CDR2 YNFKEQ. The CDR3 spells CASSQAISGGPTDTQYF. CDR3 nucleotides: TGTGCCAGCAGCCAAGCAATTAGCGGGGGACCCACAGATACGCAGTATTTT.

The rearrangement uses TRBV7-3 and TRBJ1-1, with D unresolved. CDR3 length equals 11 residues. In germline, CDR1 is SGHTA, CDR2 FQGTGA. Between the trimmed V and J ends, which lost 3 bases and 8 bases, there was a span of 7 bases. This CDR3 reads CASSFPGEAFF. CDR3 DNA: TGTGCCAGCAGCTTTCCGGGGGAAGCTTTCTTT.

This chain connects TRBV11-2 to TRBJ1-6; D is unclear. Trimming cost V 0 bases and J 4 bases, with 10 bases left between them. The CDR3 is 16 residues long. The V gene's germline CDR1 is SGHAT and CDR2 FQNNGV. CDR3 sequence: CASSLDHPGYNSPLHF. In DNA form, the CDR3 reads TGTGCCAGCAGCTTAGATCACCCGGGATATAATTCACCCCTCCACTTT.

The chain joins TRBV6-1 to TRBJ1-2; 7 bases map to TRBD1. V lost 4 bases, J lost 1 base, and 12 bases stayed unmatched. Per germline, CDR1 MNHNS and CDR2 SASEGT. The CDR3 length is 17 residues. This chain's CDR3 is CASSVLVLGTDNYGYTF. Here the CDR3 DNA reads TGTGCCAGCAGTGTCCTCGTACTCGGGACAGATAACTATGGCTACACCTTC.

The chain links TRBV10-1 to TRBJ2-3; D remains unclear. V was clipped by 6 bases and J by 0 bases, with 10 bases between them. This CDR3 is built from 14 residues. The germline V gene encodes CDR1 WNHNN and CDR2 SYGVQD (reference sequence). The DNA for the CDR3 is TGCGCCAGCAGCCCCTCGACTAGCACAGATACGCAGTATTTT. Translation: CASSPSTSTDTQYF.

The CDR3 here is CASSVLPRQGYEKLFF. DNA for the CDR3: TGTGCCAGCAGTGTACTCCCCCGGCAGGGGTATGAAAAACTGTTTTTT. V usage is TRBV6-1 and J usage is TRBJ1-4, with D perhaps matching TRBD1 (6 bases). Trimming took 4 bases from V and 6 from J, leaving 18 bases between them. Germline values: CDR1 MNHNS, CDR2 SASEGT. This CDR3 spans 16 amino acids.

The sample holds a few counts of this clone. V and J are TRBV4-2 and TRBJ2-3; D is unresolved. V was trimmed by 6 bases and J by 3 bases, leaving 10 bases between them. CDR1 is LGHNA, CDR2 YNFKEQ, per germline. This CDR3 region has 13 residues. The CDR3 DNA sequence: TGTGCCAGCAGTCGACTCGGAACAGATACGCAGTATTTT. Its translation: CASSRLGTDTQYF.

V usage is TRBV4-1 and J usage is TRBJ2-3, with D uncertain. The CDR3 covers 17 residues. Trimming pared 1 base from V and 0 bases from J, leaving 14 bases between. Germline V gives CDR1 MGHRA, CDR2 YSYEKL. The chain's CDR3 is CASSQVAGSFSTDTQYF. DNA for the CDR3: TGCGCCAGCAGCCAAGTTGCAGGTTCCTTTAGCACAGATACGCAGTATTTT.

Here the CDR3 DNA reads TGCGCCAGCAGCTTGTCTCTGGGAGGAGGCGAAAAACTGTTTTTT. Translating it yields CASSLSLGGGEKLFF. The chain is built from TRBV5-1 and TRBJ1-4, with D hard to call. CDR1 is SGHRS, CDR2 YFSETQ, per germline. The CDR3 loop spans 15 amino acids. The ends were cut back, 1 base at V and 8 bases at J, with 15 bases in the middle. The complete variable domain, with remaining parts taken from reference TRBV5-1 and TRBJ1-4, reads KAGVTQTPRYLIKTRGQQVTLSCSPISGHRSVSWYQQTPGQGLQFLFEYFSETQRNKGNFPGRFSGRQFSNSRSEMNVSTLELGDSALYLCASSLSLGGGEKLFFGSGTQLSVL.

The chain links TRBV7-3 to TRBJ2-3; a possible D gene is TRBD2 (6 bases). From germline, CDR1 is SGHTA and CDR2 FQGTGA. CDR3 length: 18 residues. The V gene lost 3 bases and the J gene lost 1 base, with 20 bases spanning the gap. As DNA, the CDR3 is TGTGCCAGCAGCTTGGGGGAAGCGGGCCACCACGGCACAGATACGCAGTATTTT. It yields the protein CASSLGEAGHHGTDTQYF. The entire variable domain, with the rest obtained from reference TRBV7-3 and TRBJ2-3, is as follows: GAGVSQTPSNKVTEKGKYVELRCDPISGHTALYWYRQSLGQGPEFLIYFQGTGAADDSGLPNDRFFAVRPEGSVSTLKIQRTERGDSAVYLCASSLGEAGHHGTDTQYFGPGTRLTVL.

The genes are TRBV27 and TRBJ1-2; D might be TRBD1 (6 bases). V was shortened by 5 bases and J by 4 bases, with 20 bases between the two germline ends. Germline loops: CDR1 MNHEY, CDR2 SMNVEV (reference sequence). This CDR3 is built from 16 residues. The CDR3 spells CASSDRDKAWGYGYTF. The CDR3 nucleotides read TGTGCCAGCAGTGACCGGGACAAGGCCTGGGGCTATGGCTACACCTTC.

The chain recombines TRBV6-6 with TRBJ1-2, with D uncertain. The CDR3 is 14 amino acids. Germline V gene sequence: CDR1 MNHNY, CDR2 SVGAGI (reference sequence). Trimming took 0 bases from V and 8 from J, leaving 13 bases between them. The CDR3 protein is CASSYSLLENGYTF. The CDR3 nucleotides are TGTGCCAGCAGTTACTCACTCTTGGAGAACGGCTACACCTTC.

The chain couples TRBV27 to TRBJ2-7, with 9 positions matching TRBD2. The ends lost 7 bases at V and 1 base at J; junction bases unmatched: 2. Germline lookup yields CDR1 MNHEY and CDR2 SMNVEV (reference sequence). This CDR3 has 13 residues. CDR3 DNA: TGTGCCAGCAAAGCGGGGGGTTCCTACGAGCAGTACTTC. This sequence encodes CASKAGGSYEQYF.

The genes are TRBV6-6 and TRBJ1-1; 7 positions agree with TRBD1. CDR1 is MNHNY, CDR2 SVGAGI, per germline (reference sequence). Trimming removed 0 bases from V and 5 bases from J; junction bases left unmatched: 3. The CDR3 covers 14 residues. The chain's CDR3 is CASSYSAGGTEAFF. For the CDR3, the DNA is TGTGCCAGCAGTTACTCCGCAGGGGGTACTGAAGCTTTCTTT.

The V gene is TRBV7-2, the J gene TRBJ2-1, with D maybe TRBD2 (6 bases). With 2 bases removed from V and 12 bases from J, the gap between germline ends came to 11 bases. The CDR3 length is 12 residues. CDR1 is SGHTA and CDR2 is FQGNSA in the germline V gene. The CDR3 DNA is TGTGCCAGCAGCTTACCGGGAGTCTTGCAGTTCTTC. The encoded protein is CASSLPGVLQFF.

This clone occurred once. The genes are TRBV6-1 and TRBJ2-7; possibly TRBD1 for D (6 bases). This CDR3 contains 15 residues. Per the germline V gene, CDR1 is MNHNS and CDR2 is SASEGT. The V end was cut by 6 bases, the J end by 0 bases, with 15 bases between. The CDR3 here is CASRTRTDSSYEQYF. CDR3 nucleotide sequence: TGTGCCAGCAGAACGAGGACGGACAGCTCCTACGAGCAGTACTTC.